This T cell receptor (beta chain) was identified in a study of vaccination and CD4 T cells after COVID-19. Study in general: Researchers treated cells with overlapping spike peptides taken from SARS-CoV-2, HCoV-NL63, HCoV-OC43 and HCoV-229E. The study, taken as a whole, reports: SARS-CoV-2-reactive clonotype medians increased from around 20 to 38, not significantly.

The CDR3 covers 12 residues. Germline V gene data show CDR1 as LNHNV and CDR2 as YYDKDF (reference sequence). V was cut by 2 bases and J by 8 bases, with 9 bases left in between. As regards this clonotype: The antigen remains undetermined.

With the Oncomine TCR Beta short-read assay, DNA from cultured CD4+ T cells was sequenced. Genomic DNA was drawn out of CD4+ T cells grown in culture. TCRdb reprocessed the PCR reads via MiXCR and lists one record per CDR3 protein. The sample carries tens of thousands of distinct CDR3 sequences, roughly 74% recorded once. Sample treatment: roughly 11-day PBMC culture with coronavirus spike peptide pools or control peptides (ViraFEST assay). Each of days 3 and 7 saw half the medium replaced by fresh IL-2 medium. This rearrangement joins TRBV15 to TRBJ1-2, with D possibly matching TRBD1 (5 bases). The origin of this receptor is a human donor who had recovered from COVID-19. Sequencing was performed on CD4+ T cells from blood, cultured in vitro. This chain's CDR3 is CATSRIREGYTF. CDR3 nucleotide sequence: TGTGCCACCAGCAGAATCAGGGAGGGCTACACCTTC.